This TCR beta chain was sequenced for a study of blood T cell repertoires in COVID-19. Looking at the study overall: Specimens from acute and convalescent COVID-19 originated in the United States, Italy and Spain. T cells, B-cell-depleted T cells, or PBMCs supplied cDNA or gDNA.

Cohort assignment relied on participant-reported clinical history. V shed 5 bases, J shed 8 bases, and the junction held 6 bases outside the gene matches. The germline gives CDR1 SGHNT, CDR2 YENEEA. The CDR3 runs to 13 residues. Authors' data handling: Scientists estimated how many nucleated cells there were by amplifying reference gene primers. TCRdb's copy holds only in-frame clones and misses some; the assay was immunoSEQ multiplex PCR. The V and J calls and clone size come from that table; D and trimming were worked out from the DNA. The sample contains approximately 260,000 clones, 70% to 90% of which appear only once.

The clonotype was recovered from a woman aged 40 to 50 with acute COVID-19. The sample comprised PBMCs or T cells enriched from blood (not recorded which). The rearrangement joins TRBV11-3 to TRBJ1-2, with TRBD1 matching over 9 bases. The CDR3 here is CASSRTGAEGYTF. CDR3 nucleotide sequence: TGTGCCAGCAGCCGGACAGGGGCGGAGGGCTACACCTTC.